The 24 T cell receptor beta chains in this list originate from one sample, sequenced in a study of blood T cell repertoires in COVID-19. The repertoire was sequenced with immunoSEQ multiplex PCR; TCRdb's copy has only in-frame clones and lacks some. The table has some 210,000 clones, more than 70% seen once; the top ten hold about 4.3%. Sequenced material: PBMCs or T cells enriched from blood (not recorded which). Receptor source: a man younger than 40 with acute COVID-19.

The CDR3 coding sequence is TGTGCCAGCAGGGAAGAGTCCCAGGGTCATCAGCCCCAGCATTTT. Translating gives CASREESQGHQPQHF. The chain has TRBV14 and TRBJ1-5; possible D gene TRBD1, 5 bases. From germline, CDR1 is SGHDN and CDR2 FVKESK. The V and J ends lost 6 bases and 5 bases respectively, with 17 bases between them. The CDR3 consists of 15 residues.

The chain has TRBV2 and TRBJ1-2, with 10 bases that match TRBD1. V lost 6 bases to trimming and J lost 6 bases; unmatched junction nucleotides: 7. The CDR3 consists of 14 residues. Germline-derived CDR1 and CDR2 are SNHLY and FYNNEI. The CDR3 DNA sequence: TGTGCCAGCAGGGGGACAGGGGTCTTGCATGGCTACACCTTC. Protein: CASRGTGVLHGYTF.

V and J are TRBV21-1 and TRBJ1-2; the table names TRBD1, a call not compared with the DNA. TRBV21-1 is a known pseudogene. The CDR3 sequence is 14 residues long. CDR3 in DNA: TGTGCCAGCAGCAGGACAGGGGGGTTGCATGGCTACACCTTC. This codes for CASSRTGGLHGYTF.

DNA for the CDR3: TGTGCCAGCAGCGTCATGCGGGGGGAGGAAGCTTTCTTT. It codes for CASSVMRGEEAFF. The gene calls are TRBV7-6 and TRBJ1-1, with D tentatively TRBD1 (5 bases). Germline V gene lookup returns CDR1 SGHVS and CDR2 FNYEAQ. V was shortened by 5 bases and J by 8 bases, with 15 bases between the two germline ends. The CDR3 is 13 residues long. Looking up the rest from reference TRBV7-6 and TRBJ1-1 gives the full variable domain: GAGVSQSPRYKVTKRGQDVALRCDPISGHVSLYWYRQALGQGPEFLTYFNYEAQQDKSGLPNDRFSAERPEGSISTLTIQRTEQRDSAMYRCASSVMRGEEAFFGQGTRLTVV.

The CDR3 loop reads CASSRAEQFF. The CDR3 bases are TGTGCCAGCAGCAGGGCCGAGCAGTTCTTC. This chain uses TRBV21-1 with TRBJ2-1; TRBD1, as called in the table, went unchecked against the DNA. TRBV21-1 is an annotated pseudogene. CDR3 length: 10 amino acids.

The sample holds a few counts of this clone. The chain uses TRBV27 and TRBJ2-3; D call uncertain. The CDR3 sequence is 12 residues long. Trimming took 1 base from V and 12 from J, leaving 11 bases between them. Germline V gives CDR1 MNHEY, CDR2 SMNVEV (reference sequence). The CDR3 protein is CASSLLGEQQYF. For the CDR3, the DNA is TGTGCCAGCAGTTTATTGGGCGAGCAACAGTATTTT.

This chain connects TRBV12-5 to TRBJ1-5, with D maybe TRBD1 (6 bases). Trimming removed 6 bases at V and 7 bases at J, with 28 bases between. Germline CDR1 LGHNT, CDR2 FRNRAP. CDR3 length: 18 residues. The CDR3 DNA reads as TGTGCTAGTGGCTATTCCGGCCGTGGGGCAGGGGAATGGCAGCCCCAGCATTTT. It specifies CASGYSGRGAGEWQPQHF.

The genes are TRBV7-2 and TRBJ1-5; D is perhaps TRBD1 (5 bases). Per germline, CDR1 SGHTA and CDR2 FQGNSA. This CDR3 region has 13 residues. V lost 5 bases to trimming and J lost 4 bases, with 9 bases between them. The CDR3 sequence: CASSQGGNQPQHF. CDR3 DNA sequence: TGTGCCAGCAGCCAGGGTGGGAATCAGCCCCAGCATTTT.

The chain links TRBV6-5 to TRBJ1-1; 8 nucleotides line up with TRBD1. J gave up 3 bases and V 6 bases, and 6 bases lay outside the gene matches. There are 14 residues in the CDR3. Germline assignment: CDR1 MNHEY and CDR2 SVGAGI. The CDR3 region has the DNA TGTGCCAGCAGCCGGACAGGGTCTCACACTGAAGCTTTCTTT. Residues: CASSRTGSHTEAFF.

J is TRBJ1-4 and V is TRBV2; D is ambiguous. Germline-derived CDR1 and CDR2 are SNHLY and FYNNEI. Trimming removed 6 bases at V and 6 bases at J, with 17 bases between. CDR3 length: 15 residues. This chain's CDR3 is CASSPTRDWDEKLFF. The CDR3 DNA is TGTGCCAGCAGCCCGACACGGGATTGGGATGAAAAACTGTTTTTT. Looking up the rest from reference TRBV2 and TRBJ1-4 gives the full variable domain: EPEVTQTPSHQVTQMGQEVILRCVPISNHLYFYWYRQILGQKVEFLVSFYNNEISEKSEIFDDQFSVERPDGSNFTLKIRSTKLEDSAMYFCASSPTRDWDEKLFFGSGTQLSVL.

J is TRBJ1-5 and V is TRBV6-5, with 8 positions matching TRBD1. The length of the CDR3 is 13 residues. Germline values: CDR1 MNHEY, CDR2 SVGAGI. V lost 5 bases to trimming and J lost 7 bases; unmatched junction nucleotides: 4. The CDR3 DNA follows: TGTGCCAGCAGTAGGACAGGGAACCAGCCCCAGCATTTT. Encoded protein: CASSRTGNQPQHF.

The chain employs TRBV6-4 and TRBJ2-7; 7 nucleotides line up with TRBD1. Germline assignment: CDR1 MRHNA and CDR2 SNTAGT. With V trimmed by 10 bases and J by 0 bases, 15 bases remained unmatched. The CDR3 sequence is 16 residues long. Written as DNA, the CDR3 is TGTGCCACAGGGGGTCATTTAGGGGGCAGCTCCTACGAGCAGTACTTC. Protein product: CATGGHLGGSSYEQYF.

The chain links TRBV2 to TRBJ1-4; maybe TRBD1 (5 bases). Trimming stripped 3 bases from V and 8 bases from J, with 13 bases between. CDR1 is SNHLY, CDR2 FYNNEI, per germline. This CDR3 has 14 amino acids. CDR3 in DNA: TGTGCCAGCAGTGATCTCAGGGATCGGGAAAAACTGTTTTTT. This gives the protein CASSDLRDREKLFF.

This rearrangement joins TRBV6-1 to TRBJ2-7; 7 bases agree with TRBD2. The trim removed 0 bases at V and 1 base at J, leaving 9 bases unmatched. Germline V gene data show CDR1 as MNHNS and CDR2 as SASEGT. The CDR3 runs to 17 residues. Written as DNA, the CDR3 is TGTGCCAGCAGTGAAGCGCTGGGGGGGAGATCGTCCTACGAGCAGTACTTC. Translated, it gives CASSEALGGRSSYEQYF.

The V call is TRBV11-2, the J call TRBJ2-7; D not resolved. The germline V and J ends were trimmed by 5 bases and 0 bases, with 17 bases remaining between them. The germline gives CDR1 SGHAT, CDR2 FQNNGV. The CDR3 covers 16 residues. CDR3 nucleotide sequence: TGTGCCAGCAGCAGGAACGGCAGGCCTGACTCCTACGAGCAGTACTTC. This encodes CASSRNGRPDSYEQYF.

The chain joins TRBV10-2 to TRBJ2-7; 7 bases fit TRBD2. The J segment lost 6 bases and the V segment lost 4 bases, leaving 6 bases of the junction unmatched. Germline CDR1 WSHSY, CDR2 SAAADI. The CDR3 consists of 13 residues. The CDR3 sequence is CASSVGGNGEQYF. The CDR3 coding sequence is TGCGCCAGCAGTGTGGGGGGGAACGGCGAGCAGTACTTC.

Here the CDR3 DNA reads TGTGCCAGCAGCCAGGCAGGGGGCGCGGGCACTGAAGCTTTCTTT. As protein: CASSQAGGAGTEAFF. The chain employs TRBV14 and TRBJ1-1, with 8 nucleotides matching TRBD1. Germline CDR1 is SGHDN and CDR2 is FVKESK. The CDR3 spans 15 residues. With V trimmed by 3 bases and J by 4 bases, 7 bases remained unmatched.

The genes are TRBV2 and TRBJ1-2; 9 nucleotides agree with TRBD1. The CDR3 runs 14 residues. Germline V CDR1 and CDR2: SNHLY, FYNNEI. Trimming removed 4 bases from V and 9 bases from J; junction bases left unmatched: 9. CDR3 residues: CASSVQGQGRSYTF. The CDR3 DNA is TGTGCCAGCAGTGTGCAGGGACAGGGAAGGAGCTACACCTTC.

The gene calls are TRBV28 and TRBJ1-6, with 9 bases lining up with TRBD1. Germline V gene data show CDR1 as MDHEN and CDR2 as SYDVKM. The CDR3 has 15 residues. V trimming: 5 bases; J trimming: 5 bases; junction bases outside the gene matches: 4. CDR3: CASSPWTGDNSPLHF. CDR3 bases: TGTGCCAGCAGTCCGTGGACAGGGGATAATTCACCCCTCCACTTT.

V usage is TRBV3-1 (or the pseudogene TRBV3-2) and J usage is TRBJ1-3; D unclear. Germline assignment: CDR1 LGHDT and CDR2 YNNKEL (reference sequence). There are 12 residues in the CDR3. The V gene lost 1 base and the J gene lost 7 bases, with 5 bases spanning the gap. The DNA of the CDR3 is TGTGCCAGCAGCCAAGGTACTAACACCATATATTTT. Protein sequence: CASSQGTNTIYF.

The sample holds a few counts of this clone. DNA of the CDR3: TGTGCCAGCAGTCCATGGGCGGGAAGCACCGGGGAGCTGTTTTTT. This sequence encodes CASSPWAGSTGELFF. This sequence joins TRBV27 and TRBJ2-2, with a tentative D call TRBD2 (6 bases). The germline V gene encodes CDR1 MNHEY and CDR2 SMNVEV (reference sequence). The CDR3 length is 15 residues. Trimming removed 5 bases at V and 4 bases at J, with 14 bases between.

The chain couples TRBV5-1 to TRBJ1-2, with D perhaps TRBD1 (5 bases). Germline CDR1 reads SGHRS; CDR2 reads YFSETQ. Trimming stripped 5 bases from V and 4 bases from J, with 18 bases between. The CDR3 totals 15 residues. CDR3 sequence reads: CASSQGSGGSYGYTF. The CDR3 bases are TGCGCCAGCAGTCAAGGTTCGGGGGGAAGCTATGGCTACACCTTC.

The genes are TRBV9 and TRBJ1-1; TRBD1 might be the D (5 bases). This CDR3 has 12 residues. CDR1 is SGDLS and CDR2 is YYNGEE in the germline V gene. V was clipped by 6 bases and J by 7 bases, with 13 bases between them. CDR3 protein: CASTRSGIEAFF. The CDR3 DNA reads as TGTGCCAGCACCCGTTCAGGGATTGAAGCTTTCTTT.

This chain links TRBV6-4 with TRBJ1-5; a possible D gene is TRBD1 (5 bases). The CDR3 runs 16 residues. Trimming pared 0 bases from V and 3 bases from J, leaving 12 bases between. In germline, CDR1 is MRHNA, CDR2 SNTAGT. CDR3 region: CASSDSTRVDNQPQHF. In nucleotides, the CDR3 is TGTGCCAGCAGTGACTCGACCAGGGTTGACAATCAGCCCCAGCATTTT.